These T cell receptor beta chains were read from a single sample in a study of T cell repertoires in cytomegalovirus infection. TCRdb re-called the reads through MiXCR, storing one row per CDR3 protein. The sample records around 290,000 distinct CDR3 sequences, about a quarter being singletons. The source material was PBMCs. All receptors derive from a human donor in good health (CMV status not recorded). Some clones in this sample may be carry-over from other donors' samples. CDR3s include the opening cysteine and the closing phenylalanine or tryptophan. D genes are given only for firm matches. Size is stated for part of the rows, as once, few or many counts, or as a class when the clone is expanded.

d_call: .; v_call: TRBV7-6; clone_size: .; j_call: TRBJ2-3; cdr3_nt: TGTGCCAGCAGCCTAAGGTCAGGGGAACAGCGGACAGATACGCAGTATTTT; cdr3_aa: CASSLRSGEQRTDTQYF
d_call: .; v_call: TRBV20-1; clone_size: .; j_call: TRBJ2-1; cdr3_nt: TGCAGTGCTAGATACGGTACGTGGGAGAGTGAGCAGTTCTTC; cdr3_aa: CSARYGTWESEQFF
d_call: TRBD1; v_call: TRBV5-4; clone_size: few; j_call: TRBJ2-1; cdr3_nt: TGTGCCAGCAGCCAGAATCCCGGGACAGGGAACAATGAGCAGTTCTTC; cdr3_aa: CASSQNPGTGNNEQFF
d_call: .; v_call: TRBV25-1; clone_size: many; j_call: TRBJ1-5; cdr3_nt: TGTGCCAGCAGTGAATCGGGACAAGGGGCCACGCAGCCCCAGCATTTT; cdr3_aa: CASSESGQGATQPQHF
d_call: .; v_call: TRBV29-1; clone_size: few; j_call: TRBJ2-3; cdr3_nt: TGCAGCGTTGAAGGAGGGCTCCTCACAGATACGCAGTATTTT; cdr3_aa: CSVEGGLLTDTQYF
d_call: .; v_call: TRBV28; clone_size: .; j_call: TRBJ2-1; cdr3_nt: TGTGCCAGCAGTACACACCCCCACAATGAGCAGTTCTTC; cdr3_aa: CASSTHPHNEQFF
d_call: .; v_call: TRBV7-2; clone_size: .; j_call: TRBJ2-7; cdr3_nt: TGTGCCAGCAGCTTCACAGAAACCTACGAGCAGTACTTC; cdr3_aa: CASSFTETYEQYF
d_call: .; v_call: TRBV7-2; clone_size: .; j_call: TRBJ2-1; cdr3_nt: TGTGCCAGCAGCCCCGGGACCACCTGGGGTGAGCAGTTCTTC; cdr3_aa: CASSPGTTWGEQFF
d_call: .; v_call: TRBV29-1; clone_size: .; j_call: TRBJ2-7; cdr3_nt: TGCAGCGTTGAAGGCCCCGCGGGATTGGCGGTGGAGCAGTACTTC; cdr3_aa: CSVEGPAGLAVEQYF
d_call: TRBD2; v_call: TRBV7-2; clone_size: .; j_call: TRBJ2-3; cdr3_nt: TGTGCCAGCAGCTCCCCCCGGACTAGCGACCCTAGTGAGGATACGCAGTATTTT; cdr3_aa: CASSSPRTSDPSEDTQYF
d_call: .; v_call: TRBV29-1; clone_size: .; j_call: TRBJ2-1; cdr3_nt: TGCAGCGTTGAAGTTAAGGGTAGCTCCTACAATGAGCAGTTCTTC; cdr3_aa: CSVEVKGSSYNEQFF
d_call: .; v_call: TRBV11-2; clone_size: many; j_call: TRBJ2-7; cdr3_nt: TGTGCCAGCAGCTTAGGGGGAGGAGGCTACGAGCAGTACTTC; cdr3_aa: CASSLGGGGYEQYF
d_call: TRBD1; v_call: TRBV28; clone_size: few; j_call: TRBJ2-7; cdr3_nt: TGTGCCAGCAGTTTACCTGACAGGGCTAGCTCCTACGAGCAGTACTTC; cdr3_aa: CASSLPDRASSYEQYF
d_call: .; v_call: TRBV12-3/TRBV12-4; clone_size: .; j_call: TRBJ2-3; cdr3_nt: TGTGCCAGCAGTTTTGTGCGGTCCACAGATACGCAGTATTTT; cdr3_aa: CASSFVRSTDTQYF
d_call: .; v_call: TRBV7-2; clone_size: many; j_call: TRBJ2-2; cdr3_nt: TGTGCCAGCAGCCGGACAGATGGCACCGGGGAGCTGTTTTTT; cdr3_aa: CASSRTDGTGELFF
d_call: .; v_call: TRBV28; clone_size: .; j_call: TRBJ2-5; cdr3_nt: TGTGCCACCCGAGGGACACCCCAAGAGACCCAGTACTTC; cdr3_aa: CATRGTPQETQYF
d_call: .; v_call: TRBV7-2; clone_size: many; j_call: TRBJ2-3; cdr3_nt: TGTGCCAGCAGCTTAGTTGTCGGCACAGATACGCAGTATTTT; cdr3_aa: CASSLVVGTDTQYF
d_call: .; v_call: TRBV29-1; clone_size: .; j_call: TRBJ2-5; cdr3_nt: TGCAGCGGACAGGAGGCCCAAGAGACCCAGTACTTC; cdr3_aa: CSGQEAQETQYF
d_call: TRBD1; v_call: TRBV7-9; clone_size: .; j_call: TRBJ2-7; cdr3_nt: TGTGCCAGCAGCTTACCCCGACAGGGCTACGAGCAGTACTTC; cdr3_aa: CASSLPRQGYEQYF
d_call: .; v_call: TRBV19; clone_size: few; j_call: TRBJ1-4; cdr3_nt: TGTGCCAGTAGTATAGACGGTAGCTTCGGTGAAAAACTGTTTTTT; cdr3_aa: CASSIDGSFGEKLFF
d_call: .; v_call: TRBV19; clone_size: few; j_call: TRBJ2-1; cdr3_nt: TGTGCCAGTAGTATAGATGGAGCATGGGCGCAGTTCTTC; cdr3_aa: CASSIDGAWAQFF
d_call: .; v_call: TRBV11-2; clone_size: many; j_call: TRBJ1-6; cdr3_nt: TGTGCCAGCAGCTTAGGCAGAGGGGAAGGCTCACCCCTCCACTTT; cdr3_aa: CASSLGRGEGSPLHF
d_call: .; v_call: TRBV10-3; clone_size: few; j_call: TRBJ2-3; cdr3_nt: TGTGCCATCAGTGAGTCGACCCGGGACACCGGCACAGATACGCAGTATTTT; cdr3_aa: CAISESTRDTGTDTQYF
d_call: TRBD1; v_call: TRBV19; clone_size: .; j_call: TRBJ1-1; cdr3_nt: TGTGCCAGTAGTATAAGGGCAGGGGGCGGCTTCACTGAAGCTTTCTTT; cdr3_aa: CASSIRAGGGFTEAFF
d_call: TRBD1; v_call: TRBV12-3/TRBV12-4; clone_size: many; j_call: TRBJ2-2; cdr3_nt: TGTGCCAGCAGTTCCCAGACAGGGCTGGCCGGGGAGCTGTTTTTT; cdr3_aa: CASSSQTGLAGELFF
d_call: .; v_call: TRBV29-1; clone_size: .; j_call: TRBJ1-3; cdr3_nt: TGCAGCGTTGTGACTGGAAACACCATATATTTT; cdr3_aa: CSVVTGNTIYF